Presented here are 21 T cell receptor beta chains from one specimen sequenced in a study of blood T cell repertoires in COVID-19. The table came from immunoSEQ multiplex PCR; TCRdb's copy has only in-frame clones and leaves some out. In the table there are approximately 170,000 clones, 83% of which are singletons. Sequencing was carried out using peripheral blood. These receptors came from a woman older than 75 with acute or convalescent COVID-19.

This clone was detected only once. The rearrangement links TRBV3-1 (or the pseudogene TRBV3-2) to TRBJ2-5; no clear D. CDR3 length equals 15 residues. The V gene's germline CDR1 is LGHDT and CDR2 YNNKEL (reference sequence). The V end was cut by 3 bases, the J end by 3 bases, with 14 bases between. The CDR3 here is CASSQKWSSKETQYF. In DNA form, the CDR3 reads TGTGCCAGCAGCCAGAAATGGAGCAGCAAAGAGACCCAGTACTTC.

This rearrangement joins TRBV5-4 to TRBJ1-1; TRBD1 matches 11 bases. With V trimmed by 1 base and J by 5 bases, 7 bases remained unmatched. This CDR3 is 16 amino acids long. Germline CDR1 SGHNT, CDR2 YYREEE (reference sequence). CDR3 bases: TGTGCCAGCAGCTTGAGTGTGGGACAGGGGGGAACTGAAGCTTTCTTT. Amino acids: CASSLSVGQGGTEAFF. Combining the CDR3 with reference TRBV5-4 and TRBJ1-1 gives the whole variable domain ETGVTQSPTHLIKTRGQQVTLRCSSQSGHNTVSWYQQALGQGPQFIFQYYREEENGRGNFPPRFSGLQFPNYSSELNVNALELDDSALYLCASSLSVGQGGTEAFFGQGTRLTVV.

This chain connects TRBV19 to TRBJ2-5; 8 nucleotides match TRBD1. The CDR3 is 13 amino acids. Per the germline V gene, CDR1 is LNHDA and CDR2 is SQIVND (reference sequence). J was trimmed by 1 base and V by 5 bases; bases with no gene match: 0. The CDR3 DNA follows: TGTGCCAGTAGTCAGGGGGCCCAAGAGACCCAGTACTTC. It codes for CASSQGAQETQYF.

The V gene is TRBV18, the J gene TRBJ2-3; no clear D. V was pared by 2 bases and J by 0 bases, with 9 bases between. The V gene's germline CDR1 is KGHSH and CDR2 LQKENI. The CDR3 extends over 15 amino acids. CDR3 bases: TGTGCCAGCTCACCATTGCAGGCTAGCACAGATACGCAGTATTTT. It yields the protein CASSPLQASTDTQYF.

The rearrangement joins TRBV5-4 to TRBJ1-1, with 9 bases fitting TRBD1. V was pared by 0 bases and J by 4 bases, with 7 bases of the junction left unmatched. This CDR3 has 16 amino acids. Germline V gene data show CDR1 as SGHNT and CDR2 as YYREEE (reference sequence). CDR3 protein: CASSLASGQGGTEAFF. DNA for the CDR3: TGTGCCAGCAGCTTGGCCTCGGGACAGGGTGGCACTGAAGCTTTCTTT. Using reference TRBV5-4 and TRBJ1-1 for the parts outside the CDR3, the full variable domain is ETGVTQSPTHLIKTRGQQVTLRCSSQSGHNTVSWYQQALGQGPQFIFQYYREEENGRGNFPPRFSGLQFPNYSSELNVNALELDDSALYLCASSLASGQGGTEAFFGQGTRLTVV.

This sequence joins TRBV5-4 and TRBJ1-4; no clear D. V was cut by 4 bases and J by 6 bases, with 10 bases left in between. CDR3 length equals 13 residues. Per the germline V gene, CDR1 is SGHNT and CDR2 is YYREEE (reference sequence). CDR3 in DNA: TGTGCCAGCAGCCACAATAATGATGAAAAACTGTTTTTT. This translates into CASSHNNDEKLFF.

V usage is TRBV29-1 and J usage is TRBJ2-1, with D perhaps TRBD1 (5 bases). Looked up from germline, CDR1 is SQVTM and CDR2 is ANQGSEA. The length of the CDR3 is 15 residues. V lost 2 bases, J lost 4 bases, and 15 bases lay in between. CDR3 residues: CSVELGQGEYNEQFF. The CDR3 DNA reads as TGCAGCGTTGAACTTGGCCAGGGCGAATACAATGAGCAGTTCTTC.

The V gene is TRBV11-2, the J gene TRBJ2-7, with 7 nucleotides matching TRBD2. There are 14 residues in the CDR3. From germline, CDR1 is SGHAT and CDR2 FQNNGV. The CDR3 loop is CASQTSAGSYEQYF. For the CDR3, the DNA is TGTGCTTCCCAAACCTCAGCGGGATCCTACGAGCAGTACTTC.

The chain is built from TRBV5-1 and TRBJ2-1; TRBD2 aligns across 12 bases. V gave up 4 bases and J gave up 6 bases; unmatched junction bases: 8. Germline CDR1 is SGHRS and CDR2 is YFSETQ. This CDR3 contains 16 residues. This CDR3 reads CASSRGTSGLVNEQFF. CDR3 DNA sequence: TGCGCCAGCAGCAGGGGGACTAGCGGGTTAGTCAATGAGCAGTTCTTC.

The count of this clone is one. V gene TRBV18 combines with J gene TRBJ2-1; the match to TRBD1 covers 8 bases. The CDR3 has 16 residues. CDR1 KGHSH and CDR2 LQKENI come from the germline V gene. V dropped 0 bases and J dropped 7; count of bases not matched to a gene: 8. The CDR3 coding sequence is TGTGCCAGCTCACCACCCATAGGACAGGGACTTAATGAGCAGTTCTTC. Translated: CASSPPIGQGLNEQFF.

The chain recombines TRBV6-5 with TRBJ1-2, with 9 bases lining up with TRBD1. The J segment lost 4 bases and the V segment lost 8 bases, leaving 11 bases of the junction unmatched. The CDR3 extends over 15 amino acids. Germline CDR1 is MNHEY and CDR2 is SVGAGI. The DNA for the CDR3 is TGTGCCAGCGGAAACAGGGGGCTGCTCTCCTATGGCTACACCTTC. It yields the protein CASGNRGLLSYGYTF.

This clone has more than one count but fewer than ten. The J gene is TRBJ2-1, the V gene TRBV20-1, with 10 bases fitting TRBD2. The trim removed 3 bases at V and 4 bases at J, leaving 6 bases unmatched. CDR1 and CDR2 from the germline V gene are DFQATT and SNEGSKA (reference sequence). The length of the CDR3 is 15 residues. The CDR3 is CSASRTSGAYNEQFF. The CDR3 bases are TGCAGTGCTAGTAGGACTAGCGGAGCATACAATGAGCAGTTCTTC.

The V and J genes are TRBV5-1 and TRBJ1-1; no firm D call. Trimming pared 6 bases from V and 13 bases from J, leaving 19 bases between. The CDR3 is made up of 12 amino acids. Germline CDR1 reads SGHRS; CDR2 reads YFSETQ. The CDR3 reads CASTSPGSFVFF. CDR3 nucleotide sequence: TGCGCCAGCACCTCGCCGGGAAGCTTTGTTTTCTTT.

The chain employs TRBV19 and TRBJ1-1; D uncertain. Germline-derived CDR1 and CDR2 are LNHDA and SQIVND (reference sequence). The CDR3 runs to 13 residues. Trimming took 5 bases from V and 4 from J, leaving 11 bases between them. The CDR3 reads CASSVPFGTEAFF. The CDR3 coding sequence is TGTGCCAGTAGTGTCCCGTTCGGCACTGAAGCTTTCTTT.

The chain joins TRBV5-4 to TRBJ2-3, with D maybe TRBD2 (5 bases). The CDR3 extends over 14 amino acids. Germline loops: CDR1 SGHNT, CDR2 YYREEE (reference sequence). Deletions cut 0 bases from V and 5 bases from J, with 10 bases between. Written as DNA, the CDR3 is TGTGCCAGCAGCTTGGGGGGTCGGGGAGATACGCAGTATTTT. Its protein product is CASSLGGRGDTQYF.

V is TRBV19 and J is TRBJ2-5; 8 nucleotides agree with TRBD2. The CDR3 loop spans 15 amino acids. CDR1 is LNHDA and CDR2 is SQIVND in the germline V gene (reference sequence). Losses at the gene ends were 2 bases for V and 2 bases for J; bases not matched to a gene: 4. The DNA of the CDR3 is TGTGCCAGTAGTATAAGCGGACTAGCTCAAGAGACCCAGTACTTC. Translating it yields CASSISGLAQETQYF.

CDR3 bases: TGTGCCAGCACCCTAGGGCTGGGACTCGAAACCTACGAGCAGTACTTC. As protein: CASTLGLGLETYEQYF. The chain is built from TRBV9 and TRBJ2-7, with a possible D match to TRBD2 (6 bases). Trimming removed 6 bases at V and 2 bases at J, with 21 bases between. The CDR3 loop spans 16 amino acids. Germline CDR1 is SGDLS and CDR2 is YYNGEE.

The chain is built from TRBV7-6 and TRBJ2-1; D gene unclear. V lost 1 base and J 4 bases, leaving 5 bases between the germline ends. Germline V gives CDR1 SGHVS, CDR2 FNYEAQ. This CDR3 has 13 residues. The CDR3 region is CASSLDRYNEQFF. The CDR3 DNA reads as TGTGCCAGCAGCTTAGATAGATACAATGAGCAGTTCTTC.

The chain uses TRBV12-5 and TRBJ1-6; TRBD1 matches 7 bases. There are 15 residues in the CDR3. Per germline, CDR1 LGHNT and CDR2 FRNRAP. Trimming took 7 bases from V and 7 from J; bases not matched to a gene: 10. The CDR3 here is CASVLEDRANSPLHF. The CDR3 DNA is TGTGCTAGTGTTTTAGAAGACAGGGCAAATTCACCCCTCCACTTT.

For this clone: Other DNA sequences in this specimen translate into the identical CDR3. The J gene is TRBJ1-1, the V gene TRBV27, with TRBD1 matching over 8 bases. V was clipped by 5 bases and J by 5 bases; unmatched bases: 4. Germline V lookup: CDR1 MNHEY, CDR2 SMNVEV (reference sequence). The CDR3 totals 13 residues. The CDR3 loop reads CASSLTGGTEAFF. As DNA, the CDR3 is TGTGCCAGCAGTCTAACAGGGGGGACTGAAGCTTTCTTT.

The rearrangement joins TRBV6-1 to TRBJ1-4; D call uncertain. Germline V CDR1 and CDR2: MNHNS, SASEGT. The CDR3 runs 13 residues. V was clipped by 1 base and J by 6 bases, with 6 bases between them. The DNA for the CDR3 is TGTGCCAGCAGTGAAGGGTCAGATGAAAAACTGTTTTTT. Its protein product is CASSEGSDEKLFF.